This entry concerns a single T cell receptor (beta chain). The data belong to a study of blood T cells in healthy people across ages. V shed 3 bases, J shed 6 bases, and the junction held 2 bases outside the gene matches. From germline, CDR1 is DFQATT and CDR2 SNEGSKA (reference sequence). The CDR3 has 12 residues. The authors ran a second PCR of about 7 to 12 cycles using a sample-barcoded 5' primer and a J-beta primer mix. Every cDNA was tagged by a template-switch adaptor with 12 random nucleotides. TCRdb itself ran the 5' RACE reads through MiXCR, one entry per CDR3 protein. The data contain about 1,800,000 distinct CDR3 sequences, under 30% of them singletons. Per sample, no less than 5.5 micrograms of total RNA were extracted.

What was sequenced was blood. This sequence originates from a woman aged 25 to 39 in good health. The J gene is TRBJ1-2, the V gene TRBV20-1; 9 bases align to TRBD1. The CDR3, as DNA: TGCAGTGCTAGGGGGGACAGGGATGGCTACACCTTC. As protein: CSARGDRDGYTF.